The source of this T cell receptor beta chain is a study of OX40 agonist ivuxolimab in advanced cancers. V shed 2 bases and J shed 2 bases, with 7 bases lying between them. This CDR3 is built from 15 residues. Germline CDR1 reads MNHEY; CDR2 reads SMNVEV (reference sequence). Method: immunoSEQ multiplex PCR; TCRdb's copy keeps in-frame clones and lacks some. This sample carries 65,000 to 85,000 clones, approximately 88% of them seen once, and the ten largest clones take around 0.5%. The clonotype was recovered from an adult with an advanced solid tumor such as melanoma, head and neck, liver or kidney cancer. The sample consisted of CD4+ or CD8+ T cells sorted from blood, taken in a trial of the OX40 agonist ivuxolimab. V gene TRBV27 combines with J gene TRBJ1-6; D remains unclear. CDR3 loop: CASSLTRTYNSPLHF. In DNA, the CDR3 is TGTGCCAGCAGTTTAACCCGGACCTATAATTCACCCCTCCACTTT.